A single sample gave rise to the 27 T cell receptor beta chains below, sequenced in a study of a mutant IDH1 vaccine in newly diagnosed glioma. This sample's time point: baseline, week 1 (first vaccination visit). The treatment here: pre-vaccination baseline after standard-of-care therapy. Data came from immunoSEQ multiplex PCR; TCRdb stores just in-frame clones and leaves some out. Of 80,000 to 100,000 clones listed, over 75% are singletons. The sequences come from PBMCs, collected from a glioma patient treated with radiotherapy, temozolomide or both. These receptors originate from a man aged 40-49 years with glioma. Some clones in this sample may be carry-over from other donors' samples.

This clone was detected once. J is TRBJ2-2 and V is TRBV5-8, with 13 bases lining up with TRBD2. The CDR3 length is 18 residues. With V trimmed by 4 bases and J by 6 bases, 12 bases remained unmatched. The V gene's germline CDR1 is SGHTS and CDR2 YDEGEE. In DNA, the CDR3 is TGTGCCAGCAGCCAGGCCGGGACTAGCGGGGTTGTGGCCGGGGAGCTGTTTTTT. This encodes CASSQAGTSGVVAGELFF. Based on the CDR3 plus reference TRBV5-8 and TRBJ2-2, the full variable domain is EAGVTQSPTHLIKTRGQQATLRCSPISGHTSVYWYQQALGLGLQFLLWYDEGEERNRGNFPPRFSGRQFPNYSSELNVNALELEDSALYLCASSQAGTSGVVAGELFFGEGSRLTVL.

This clone has just one count. This chain uses TRBV2 with TRBJ1-2; D may be TRBD1 (6 bases). In germline, CDR1 is SNHLY, CDR2 FYNNEI. The CDR3 has 17 amino acids. V was clipped by 2 bases and J by 3 bases, with 19 bases between them. Here the CDR3 DNA reads TGTGCCAGCAGTGAATGGGGGCAGGTCGTCGGGGACTATGGCTACACCTTC. Protein sequence: CASSEWGQVVGDYGYTF.

This chain links TRBV7-2 with TRBJ1-1; 10 positions match TRBD1. Germline CDR1 and CDR2: SGHTA and FQGNSA. This CDR3 has 14 amino acids. Trimming at V came to 5 bases and at J to 5 bases, leaving 5 bases not matched to a gene. CDR3 loop: CASSLTGGATEAFF. The CDR3 nucleotides read TGTGCCAGCAGCCTGACAGGGGGCGCGACTGAAGCTTTCTTT.

This sequence joins TRBV5-6 and TRBJ2-7, with a possible D match to TRBD2 (5 bases). The CDR3 length is 14 residues. Trimming removed 0 bases at V and 2 bases at J, with 9 bases between. CDR1 SGHDT and CDR2 YYEEEE come from the germline V gene. The CDR3 DNA reads as TGTGCCAGCAGCTTGGGTCCGGGGACCTACGAGCAGTACTTC. Translation: CASSLGPGTYEQYF.

V and J are TRBV5-6 and TRBJ1-6, with 7 nucleotides matching TRBD1. The germline CDR1 and CDR2 sequences are SGHDT and YYEEEE. V shed 0 bases and J 3 bases; nucleotides not matched to a gene: 3. The CDR3 extends over 16 amino acids. CDR3: CASSLGRGLYNSPLHF. For the CDR3, the DNA is TGTGCCAGCAGCTTGGGGAGGGGGCTCTATAATTCACCCCTCCACTTT.

V and J are TRBV4-2 and TRBJ1-6; tentative D call: TRBD1 (5 bases). This CDR3 is built from 15 residues. Germline V gives CDR1 LGHNA, CDR2 YNFKEQ. V shed 0 bases and J shed 14 bases, with 17 bases lying between them. CDR3 protein: CASSQDGEGRLALHF. CDR3 nucleotides: TGTGCCAGCAGCCAAGATGGCGAGGGGCGATTGGCCCTCCACTTT.

V usage is TRBV25-1 and J usage is TRBJ2-7; tentative D call: TRBD2 (5 bases). This CDR3 contains 12 residues. Germline values: CDR1 MGHDK, CDR2 SYGVNS. Trimming left V 8 bases short and J 4 bases short, with 12 bases between. This chain's CDR3 is CASQLEIYEQYF. Here the CDR3 DNA reads TGTGCCAGCCAACTAGAAATTTACGAGCAGTACTTC.

This chain connects TRBV6-5 to TRBJ1-2, with TRBD1 matching 7 bases. V was clipped by 2 bases and J by 4 bases; unmatched bases: 4. The CDR3 contains 14 residues. Germline V gene lookup returns CDR1 MNHEY and CDR2 SVGAGI. The CDR3 loop is CASSYGPGGYGYTF. The CDR3 nucleotides read TGTGCCAGCAGTTACGGCCCAGGGGGCTATGGCTACACCTTC.

This chain uses TRBV5-1 with TRBJ1-5; D is perhaps TRBD1 (5 bases). V was shortened by 5 bases and J by 7 bases, with 19 bases between the two germline ends. CDR1 is SGHRS, CDR2 YFSETQ, per germline. The CDR3 has 15 amino acids. Written as DNA, the CDR3 is TGCGCCAGCAGACGGGACCTAAATGCGGGCCAGCCCCAGCATTTT. It is translated as CASRRDLNAGQPQHF.

This chain links TRBV6-5 with TRBJ1-1, with 8 bases matching TRBD1. The CDR3 covers 15 residues. The trim removed 0 bases at V and 10 bases at J, leaving 10 bases unmatched. Germline assignment: CDR1 MNHEY and CDR2 SVGAGI. CDR3 sequence: CASSYSPGGGLGAFF. The DNA of the CDR3 is TGTGCCAGCAGTTACTCCCCAGGGGGCGGCCTAGGAGCTTTCTTT.

This clone has just one count. The chain is built from TRBV4-1 and TRBJ1-6; D may be TRBD1 (5 bases). Trimming stripped 0 bases from V and 5 bases from J, with 11 bases between. The CDR3 sequence is 16 residues long. The V gene's germline CDR1 is MGHRA and CDR2 YSYEKL. The CDR3 DNA reads TGCGCCAGCAGCCAAGATGGGGCGGGGGATAATTCACCCCTCCACTTT. It encodes CASSQDGAGDNSPLHF.

The DNA of the CDR3 is TGTGCCAGCAGTTTAACCGGACACAATGGCGAGCAGTACTTC. Translation: CASSLTGHNGEQYF. This chain uses TRBV27 with TRBJ2-7; D may be TRBD1 (5 bases). From germline, CDR1 is MNHEY and CDR2 SMNVEV (reference sequence). The CDR3 contains 14 residues. The ends were cut back, 2 bases at V and 6 bases at J, with 14 bases in the middle.

V usage is TRBV6-5 and J usage is TRBJ1-3; perhaps TRBD1 as D (5 bases). This CDR3 is built from 16 residues. The germline gives CDR1 MNHEY, CDR2 SVGAGI. Deletions cut 6 bases from V and 1 base from J, with 16 bases between. The CDR3 sequence: CASSYRGTFSGNTIYF. The CDR3 DNA is TGTGCCAGCAGCTACCGGGGGACCTTTTCTGGAAACACCATATATTTT.

In its sample, this clone was seen a few times. This rearrangement joins TRBV18 to TRBJ1-2, with 8 bases that match TRBD1. The V segment lost 0 bases and the J segment 5 bases; nucleotides outside the gene matches: 5. The CDR3 is 15 amino acids. Germline V CDR1 and CDR2: KGHSH, LQKENI. The CDR3 reads CASSPPARGLYGYTF. The DNA for the CDR3 is TGTGCCAGCTCACCACCCGCCAGGGGGCTTTATGGCTACACCTTC.

The gene calls are TRBV5-6 and TRBJ2-2; D is possibly TRBD2 (7 bases). V shed 4 bases and J shed 7 bases, with 20 bases lying between them. Germline V lookup: CDR1 SGHDT, CDR2 YYEEEE. There are 16 residues in the CDR3. The DNA of the CDR3 is TGTGCCAGCAGCCTCACCGGGGGGCGGTTTGTCGGGGAGCTGTTTTTT. Translated: CASSLTGGRFVGELFF.

This chain joins TRBV4-1 and TRBJ2-7, with 10 bases aligning to TRBD1. CDR3 size: 15 residues. With V trimmed by 0 bases and J by 3 bases, 2 bases remained unmatched. The germline gives CDR1 MGHRA, CDR2 YSYEKL. The CDR3 DNA sequence: TGCGCCAGCAGCCAAGAAGGGACAGGGGACTACGAGCAGTACTTC. Its protein product is CASSQEGTGDYEQYF.

The chain uses TRBV29-1 and TRBJ1-2; 10 positions match TRBD1. Germline lookup yields CDR1 SQVTM and CDR2 ANQGSEA. V gave up 7 bases and J gave up 4 bases; unmatched junction bases: 3. This CDR3 is 12 amino acids long. CDR3: CSAGDRGYGYTF. CDR3 DNA sequence: TGCAGCGCTGGGGACAGGGGCTATGGCTACACCTTC.

CDR3 sequence (DNA): TGTGCCTGGGGGGGGACAGGGTCGACAGAGACCCAGTACTTC. This gives the protein CAWGGTGSTETQYF. The chain employs TRBV30 and TRBJ2-5, with TRBD1 matching 9 bases. Germline CDR1 is GTSNPN and CDR2 is SVGIG (reference sequence). Trimming took 5 bases from V and 4 from J; bases not matched to a gene: 8. This CDR3 contains 14 residues.

The rearrangement uses TRBV9 and TRBJ2-1; TRBD2 matches 16 bases. CDR1 SGDLS and CDR2 YYNGEE come from the germline V gene. J was trimmed by 1 base and V by 3 bases; bases with no gene match: 10. CDR3 size: 20 residues. The CDR3 here is CASSERPGLAGGPSYNEQFF. CDR3 DNA: TGTGCCAGCAGCGAGAGACCGGGACTAGCGGGGGGGCCTTCCTACAATGAGCAGTTCTTC.

V and J are TRBV19 and TRBJ1-2; D unresolved. The CDR3 spans 15 residues. The germline V gene has CDR1 LNHDA and CDR2 SQIVND (reference sequence). Trimming cost V 4 bases and J 3 bases, with 15 bases left between them. This CDR3 is CASSNTPRGDYGYTF. The DNA of the CDR3 is TGTGCCAGTAGTAACACCCCGCGCGGGGACTATGGCTACACCTTC.

This chain joins TRBV6-4 and TRBJ2-3; TRBD1 might be the D (6 bases). Per the germline V gene, CDR1 is MRHNA and CDR2 is SNTAGT. Trimming cost V 8 bases and J 2 bases, with 17 bases left between them. CDR3 length equals 15 residues. The CDR3 coding sequence is TGTGCCAGCGTAGCATGGGGGCCCCTCACAGATACGCAGTATTTT. It is translated as CASVAWGPLTDTQYF.

The chain links TRBV4-2 to TRBJ2-5; D gene uncertain. The V gene's germline CDR1 is LGHNA and CDR2 YNFKEQ. This CDR3 contains 12 residues. Deletions cut 4 bases from V and 5 bases from J, with 8 bases between. The CDR3 reads CASSLGSETQYF. For the CDR3, the DNA is TGTGCCAGCAGCCTCGGTAGCGAGACCCAGTACTTC.

DNA for the CDR3: TGTGCCAGCAGCTTAGGGGGACAGGTATATGGCTACACCTTC. Amino acids: CASSLGGQVYGYTF. The chain employs TRBV13 and TRBJ1-2; 8 nucleotides line up with TRBD1. The CDR3 is made up of 14 amino acids. The junction had 2 bases not matched to a gene; V was cut back by 0 bases and J by 5 bases. The germline CDR1 and CDR2 sequences are PRHDT and FYEKMQ (reference sequence).

The chain carries TRBV2 and TRBJ2-3, with D perhaps matching TRBD2 (6 bases). CDR1 SNHLY and CDR2 FYNNEI come from the germline V gene. CDR3 length equals 14 residues. V lost 7 bases to trimming and J lost 2 bases, with 13 bases between them. CDR3 region: CASKTSRVTDTQYF. As DNA, the CDR3 is TGTGCCAGCAAAACTAGCCGGGTCACAGATACGCAGTATTTT.

The CDR3 nucleotides read TGTGCCAGCAGCCAAGTAGGTCAGCCCCAGCATTTT. This sequence encodes CASSQVGQPQHF. V usage is TRBV4-2 and J usage is TRBJ1-5; D is unresolved. V was shortened by 1 base and J by 6 bases, with 4 bases between the two germline ends. The CDR3 has 12 amino acids. CDR1 and CDR2 from the germline V gene are LGHNA and YNFKEQ.

J is TRBJ2-5 and V is TRBV11-2, with 10 bases matching TRBD1. CDR3 length: 14 residues. Per the germline V gene, CDR1 is SGHAT and CDR2 is FQNNGV. The V gene end was trimmed by 5 bases and the J gene end by 3 bases; junction bases not matched to a gene: 3. The CDR3 DNA follows: TGTGCCAGCAGCCGACAGGGGGCCAAAGAGACCCAGTACTTC. It is translated as CASSRQGAKETQYF.

The rearrangement uses TRBV5-4 and TRBJ1-1, with TRBD1 matching 7 bases. CDR1 SGHNT and CDR2 YYREEE come from the germline V gene (reference sequence). The length of the CDR3 is 13 residues. J gave up 1 base and V 4 bases, and 1 base lay outside the gene matches. CDR3 sequence: CASSRTGNTEAFF. DNA of the CDR3: TGTGCCAGCAGCCGGACAGGGAACACTGAAGCTTTCTTT.